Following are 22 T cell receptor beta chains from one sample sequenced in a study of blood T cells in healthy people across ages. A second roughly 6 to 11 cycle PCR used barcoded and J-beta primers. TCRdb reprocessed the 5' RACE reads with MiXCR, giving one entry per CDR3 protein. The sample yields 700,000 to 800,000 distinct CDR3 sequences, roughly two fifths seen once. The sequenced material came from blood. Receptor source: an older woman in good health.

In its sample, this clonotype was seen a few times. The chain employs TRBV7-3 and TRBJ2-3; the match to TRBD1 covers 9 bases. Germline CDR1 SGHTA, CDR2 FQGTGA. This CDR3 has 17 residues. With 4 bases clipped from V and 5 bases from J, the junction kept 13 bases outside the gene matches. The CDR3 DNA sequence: TGTGCCAGCAGCTACCTCAAACGGACAGGGGTGGGAGATACGCAGTATTTT. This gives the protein CASSYLKRTGVGDTQYF. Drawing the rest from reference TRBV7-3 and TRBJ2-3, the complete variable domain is GAGVSQTPSNKVTEKGKYVELRCDPISGHTALYWYRQSLGQGPEFLIYFQGTGAADDSGLPNDRFFAVRPEGSVSTLKIQRTERGDSAVYLCASSYLKRTGVGDTQYFGPGTRLTVL.

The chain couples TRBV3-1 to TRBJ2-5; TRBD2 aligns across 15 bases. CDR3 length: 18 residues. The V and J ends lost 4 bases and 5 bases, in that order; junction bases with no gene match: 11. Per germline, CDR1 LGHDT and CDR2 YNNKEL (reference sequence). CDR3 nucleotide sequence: TGTGCCAGCAGCCGAGGACTAGCGGGGGGGCCGAGCATGGAGACCCAGTACTTC. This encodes CASSRGLAGGPSMETQYF.

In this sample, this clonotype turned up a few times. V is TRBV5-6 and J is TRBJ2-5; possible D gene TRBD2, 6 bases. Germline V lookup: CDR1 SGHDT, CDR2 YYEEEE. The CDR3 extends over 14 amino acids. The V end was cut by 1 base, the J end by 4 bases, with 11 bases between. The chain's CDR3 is CASSLRGTGETQYF. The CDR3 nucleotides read TGTGCCAGCAGCTTGCGGGGGACGGGAGAGACCCAGTACTTC. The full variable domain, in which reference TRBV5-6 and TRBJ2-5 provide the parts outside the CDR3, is DAGVTQSPTHLIKTRGQQVTLRCSPKSGHDTVSWYQQALGQGPQFIFQYYEEEERQRGNFPDRFSGHQFPNYSSELNVNALLLGDSALYLCASSLRGTGETQYFGPGTRLLVL.

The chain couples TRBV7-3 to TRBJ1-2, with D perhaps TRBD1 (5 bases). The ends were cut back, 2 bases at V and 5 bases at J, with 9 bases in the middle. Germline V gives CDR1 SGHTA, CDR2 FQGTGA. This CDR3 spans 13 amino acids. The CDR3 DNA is TGTGCCAGCAGCTTATTGGGACCTTATGGCTACACCTTC. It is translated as CASSLLGPYGYTF.

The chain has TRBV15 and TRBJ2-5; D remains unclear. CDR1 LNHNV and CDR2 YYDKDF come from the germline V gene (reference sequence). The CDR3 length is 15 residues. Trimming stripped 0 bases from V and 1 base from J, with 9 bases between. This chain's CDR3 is CATSRDDLVQETQYF. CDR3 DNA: TGTGCCACCAGCAGAGATGATTTAGTCCAAGAGACCCAGTACTTC.

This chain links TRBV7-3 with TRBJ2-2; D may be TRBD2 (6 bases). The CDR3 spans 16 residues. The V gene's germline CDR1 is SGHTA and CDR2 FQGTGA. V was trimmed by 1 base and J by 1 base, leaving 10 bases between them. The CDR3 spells CASSLRGTLNTGELFF. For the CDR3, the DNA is TGTGCCAGCAGCTTAAGAGGGACTTTGAACACCGGGGAGCTGTTTTTT.

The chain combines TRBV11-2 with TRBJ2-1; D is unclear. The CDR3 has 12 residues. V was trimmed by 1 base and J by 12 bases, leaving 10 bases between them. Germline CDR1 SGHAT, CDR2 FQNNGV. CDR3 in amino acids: CASSLATARQFF. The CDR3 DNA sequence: TGTGCCAGCAGCTTAGCTACAGCGCGGCAGTTCTTC. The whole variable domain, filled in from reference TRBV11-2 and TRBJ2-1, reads EAGVAQSPRYKIIEKRQSVAFWCNPISGHATLYWYQQILGQGPKLLIQFQNNGVVDDSQLPKDRFSAERLKGVDSTLKIQPAKLEDSAVYLCASSLATARQFFGPGTRLTVL.

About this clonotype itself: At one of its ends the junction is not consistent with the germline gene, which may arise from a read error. CDR3 loop: CAGSEAGGNYGYTF. In DNA form, the CDR3 reads TGTGCCGGCAGTGAAGCTGGCGGGAACTATGGCTACACCTTC. The chain uses TRBV6-1 and TRBJ1-2; D is uncertain. CDR1 and CDR2 (germline): MNHNS, SASEGT. This CDR3 has 14 residues.

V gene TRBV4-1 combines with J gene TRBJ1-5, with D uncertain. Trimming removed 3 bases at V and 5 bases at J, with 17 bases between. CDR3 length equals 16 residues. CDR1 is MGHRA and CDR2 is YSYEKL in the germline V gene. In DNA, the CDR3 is TGCGCCAGCAGCCAGTCAGTTAATAGGCCAGATCAGCCCCAGCATTTT. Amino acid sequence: CASSQSVNRPDQPQHF.

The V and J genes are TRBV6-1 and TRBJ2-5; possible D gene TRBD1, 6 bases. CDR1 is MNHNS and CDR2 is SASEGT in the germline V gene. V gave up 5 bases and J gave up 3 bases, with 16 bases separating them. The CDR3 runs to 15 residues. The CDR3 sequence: CASSSRGIEKETQYF. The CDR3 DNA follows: TGTGCCAGCAGTAGCAGGGGAATTGAGAAAGAGACCCAGTACTTC.

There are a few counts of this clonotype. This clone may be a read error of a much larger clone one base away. CDR3 sequence (DNA): TGTGCCAGCGAGAAATCAGGGGGCAATGAGCAGTACTTC. Protein sequence: CASEKSGGNEQYF. The chain joins TRBV2 to TRBJ2-7; 8 nucleotides agree with TRBD1. This CDR3 comprises 13 residues. Germline CDR1 is SNHLY and CDR2 is FYNNEI. Trimming cost V 8 bases and J 7 bases; bases outside gene matches: 10. The full variable domain, rest sourced from reference TRBV2 and TRBJ2-7, is EPEVTQTPSHQVTQMGQEVILRCVPISNHLYFYWYRQILGQKVEFLVSFYNNEISEKSEIFDDQFSVERPDGSNFTLKIRSTKLEDSAMYFCASEKSGGNEQYFGPGTRLTVT.

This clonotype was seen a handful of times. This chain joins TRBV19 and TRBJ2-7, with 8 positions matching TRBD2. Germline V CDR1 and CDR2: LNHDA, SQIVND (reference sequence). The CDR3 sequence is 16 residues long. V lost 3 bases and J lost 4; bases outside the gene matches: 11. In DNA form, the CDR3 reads TGTGCCAGTAGTATGGGTCCGGGACTAGTATCATACGAGCAGTACTTC. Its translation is CASSMGPGLVSYEQYF.

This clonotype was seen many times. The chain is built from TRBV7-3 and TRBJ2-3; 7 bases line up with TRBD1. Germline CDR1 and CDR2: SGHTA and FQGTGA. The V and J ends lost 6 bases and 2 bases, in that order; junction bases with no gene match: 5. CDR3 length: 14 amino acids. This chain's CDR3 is CASRRDSTTDTQYF. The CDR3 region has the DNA TGTGCCAGCAGGAGGGACAGTACCACAGATACGCAGTATTTT.

The CDR3 nucleotides read TGTGCCAGCGCAAGATCGCCCGGGTATGACGAAAAACTGTTTTTT. It is translated as CASARSPGYDEKLFF. The rearrangement uses TRBV5-5 and TRBJ1-4; no reliable D call. Trimming removed 7 bases at V and 8 bases at J, with 21 bases between. CDR3 size: 15 residues. Germline V gives CDR1 SGHKS, CDR2 YYEKEE (reference sequence).

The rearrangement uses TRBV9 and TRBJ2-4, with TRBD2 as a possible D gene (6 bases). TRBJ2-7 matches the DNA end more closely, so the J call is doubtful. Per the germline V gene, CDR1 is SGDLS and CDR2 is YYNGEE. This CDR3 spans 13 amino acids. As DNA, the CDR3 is TGTGCCAGCAGCCCGGGAGACCGCTACGAGCAGTACTTC. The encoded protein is CASSPGDRYEQYF.

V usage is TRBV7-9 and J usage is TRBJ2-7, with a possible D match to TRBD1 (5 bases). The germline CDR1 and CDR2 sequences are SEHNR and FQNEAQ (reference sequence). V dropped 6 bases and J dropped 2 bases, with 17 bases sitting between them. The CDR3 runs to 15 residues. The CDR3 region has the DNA TGTGCCAGCAGTTCCTCAGGGTTTCGCACCTACGAGCAGTACTTC. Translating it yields CASSSSGFRTYEQYF.

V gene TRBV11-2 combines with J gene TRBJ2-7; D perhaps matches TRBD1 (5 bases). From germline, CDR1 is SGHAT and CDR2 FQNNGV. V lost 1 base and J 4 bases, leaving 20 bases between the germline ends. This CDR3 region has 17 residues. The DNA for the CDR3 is TGTGCCAGCAGCTTAGGTGGTCTGGGGCCAATAAATTACGAGCAGTACTTC. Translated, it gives CASSLGGLGPINYEQYF.

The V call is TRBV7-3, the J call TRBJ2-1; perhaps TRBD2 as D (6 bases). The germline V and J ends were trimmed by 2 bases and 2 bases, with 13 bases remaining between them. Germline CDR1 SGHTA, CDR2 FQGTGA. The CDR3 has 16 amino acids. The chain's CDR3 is CASSLGFTGAYNEQFF. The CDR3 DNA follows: TGTGCCAGCAGCTTAGGTTTTACGGGAGCCTACAATGAGCAGTTCTTC.

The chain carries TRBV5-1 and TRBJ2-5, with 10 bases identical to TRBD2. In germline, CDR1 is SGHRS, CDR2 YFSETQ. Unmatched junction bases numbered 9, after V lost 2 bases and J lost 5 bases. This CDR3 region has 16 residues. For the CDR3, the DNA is TGCGCCAGCAGCTTCCTAGCGGGGGAGGGATCGGAGACCCAGTACTTC. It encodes CASSFLAGEGSETQYF.

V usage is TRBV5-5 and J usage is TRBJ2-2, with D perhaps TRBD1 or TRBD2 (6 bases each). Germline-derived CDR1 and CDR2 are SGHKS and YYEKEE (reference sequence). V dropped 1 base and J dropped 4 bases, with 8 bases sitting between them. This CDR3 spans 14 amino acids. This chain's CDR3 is CASSLKGGTGELFF. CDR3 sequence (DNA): TGTGCCAGCAGCTTGAAGGGGGGCACCGGGGAGCTGTTTTTT.

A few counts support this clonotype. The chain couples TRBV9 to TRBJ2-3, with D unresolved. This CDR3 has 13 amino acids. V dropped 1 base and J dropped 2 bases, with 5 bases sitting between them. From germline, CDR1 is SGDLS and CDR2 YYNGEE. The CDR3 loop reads CASSVITTDTQYF. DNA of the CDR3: TGTGCCAGCAGCGTAATCACCACAGATACGCAGTATTTT.

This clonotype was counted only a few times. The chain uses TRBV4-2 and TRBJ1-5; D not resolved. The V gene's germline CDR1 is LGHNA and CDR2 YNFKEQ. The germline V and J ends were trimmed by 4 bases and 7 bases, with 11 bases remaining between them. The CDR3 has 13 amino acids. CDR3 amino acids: CASSRESGQPQHF. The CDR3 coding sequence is TGTGCCAGCAGCCGAGAGAGTGGGCAGCCCCAGCATTTT.